The present T cell receptor beta chain was sequenced within a study of cytomegalovirus exposure and HLA in healthy donors. Study as a whole: Genotyping showed around 81% of about 370 donors falling in the Caucasian-associated ancestry cluster.

Study-level findings and limits: Apart from CMV serostatus, no immune exposure information was available. As a later analysis showed, a missense DCLRE1C variant was linked to trimming of TCR beta V- and J-genes.

In the PCR, 60 Vbeta and 13 Jbeta primers were used. Method: immunoSEQ multiplex PCR; TCRdb's copy keeps in-frame clones and lacks some. Of 130,000 or so clones listed, roughly four fifths are singletons. In germline, CDR1 is SEHNR, CDR2 FQNEAQ (reference sequence). The CDR3 extends over 13 amino acids. V dropped 5 bases and J dropped 8; count of bases not matched to a gene: 3. Regarding this clone: The antigen is unknown.

The sample consisted of PBMCs. The chain is built from TRBV7-9 and TRBJ1-3; 10 nucleotides line up with TRBD1. The clonotype was recovered from a woman between 50 and 59 years old in good health and CMV-seropositive. CDR3 sequence reads: CASSTGTGDTIYF. In DNA form, the CDR3 reads TGTGCCAGCAGCACCGGGACAGGGGACACCATATATTTT. Combining the CDR3 with reference TRBV7-9 and TRBJ1-3 gives the whole variable domain DTGVSQNPRHKITKRGQNVTFRCDPISEHNRLYWYRQTLGQGPEFLTYFQNEAQLEKSRLLSDRFSAERPKGSFSTLEIQRTEQGDSAMYLCASSTGTGDTIYFGEGSWLTVV.